This TCR beta chain emerged from a study of follicular helper T cells after annual influenza vaccination. TCRB sequencing was done at Survey resolution level. This table comes from immunoSEQ multiplex PCR, and its TCRdb copy is limited to in-frame clones, with some not included. The sample has roughly 6,100 clones; roughly 80% are singletons. Time point: 2015-2016 season, pre-vaccination. Vaccine contraindications, substance abuse, HIV/AIDS, active malignancy and active illness excluded donors. This clone was detected only once. Its antigen remains unknown. Study-wide results and limits: Day 7 ICOS+CD38+ clones were most often found later in ICOS-CD38- cTfh cells.

V was cut by 3 bases and J by 4 bases, with 10 bases left in between. Germline V gene lookup returns CDR1 SGHNT and CDR2 YYREEE (reference sequence). This CDR3 comprises 13 residues. The sequence was obtained from an adult who received the influenza vaccine. The sequenced sample was CXCR5- memory CD4+ T cells sorted from blood, obtained on the day of influenza vaccination. The J gene is TRBJ2-5, the V gene TRBV5-4, with unresolved D. Here the CDR3 reads CASSSYSIETQYF. CDR3 in DNA: TGTGCCAGCAGCTCCTACTCGATAGAGACCCAGTACTTC. Complete variable domain (other parts from reference TRBV5-4 and TRBJ2-5): ETGVTQSPTHLIKTRGQQVTLRCSSQSGHNTVSWYQQALGQGPQFIFQYYREEENGRGNFPPRFSGLQFPNYSSELNVNALELDDSALYLCASSSYSIETQYFGPGTRLLVL.